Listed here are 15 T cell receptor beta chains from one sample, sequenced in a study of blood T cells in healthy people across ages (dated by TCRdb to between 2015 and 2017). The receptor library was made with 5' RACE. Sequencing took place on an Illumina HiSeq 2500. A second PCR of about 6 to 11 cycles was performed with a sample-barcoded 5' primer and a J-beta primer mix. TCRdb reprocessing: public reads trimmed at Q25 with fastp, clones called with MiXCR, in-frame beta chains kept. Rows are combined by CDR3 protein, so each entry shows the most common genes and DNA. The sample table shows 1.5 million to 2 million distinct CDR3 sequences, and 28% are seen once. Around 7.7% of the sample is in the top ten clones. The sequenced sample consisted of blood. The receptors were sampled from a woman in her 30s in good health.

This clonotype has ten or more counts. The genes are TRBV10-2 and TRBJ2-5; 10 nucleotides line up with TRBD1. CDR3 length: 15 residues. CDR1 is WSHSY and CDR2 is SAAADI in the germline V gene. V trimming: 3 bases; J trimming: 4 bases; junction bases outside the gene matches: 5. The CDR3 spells CASSDFDRGRETQYF. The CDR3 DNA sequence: TGCGCCAGCAGTGACTTCGACAGGGGGCGAGAGACCCAGTACTTC.

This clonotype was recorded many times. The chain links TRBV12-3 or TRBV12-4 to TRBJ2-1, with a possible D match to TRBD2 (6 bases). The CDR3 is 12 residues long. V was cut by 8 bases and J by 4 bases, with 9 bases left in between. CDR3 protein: CASRGGYNEQFF. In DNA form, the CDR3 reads TGTGCCAGCCGTGGGGGGTACAATGAGCAGTTCTTC.

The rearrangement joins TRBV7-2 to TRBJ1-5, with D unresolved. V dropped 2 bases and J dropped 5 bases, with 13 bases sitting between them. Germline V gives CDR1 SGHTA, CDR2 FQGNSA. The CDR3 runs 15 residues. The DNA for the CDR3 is TGTGCCAGCAGCTTATTCACCGGTGGTCATCAGCCCCAGCATTTT. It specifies CASSLFTGGHQPQHF.

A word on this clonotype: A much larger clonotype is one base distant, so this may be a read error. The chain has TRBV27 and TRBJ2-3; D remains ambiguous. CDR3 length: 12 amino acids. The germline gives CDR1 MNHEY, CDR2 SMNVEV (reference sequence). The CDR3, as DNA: TGTACCAGCACCTCCCTCGGAGATACGCAGTATTTT. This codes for CTSTSLGDTQYF.

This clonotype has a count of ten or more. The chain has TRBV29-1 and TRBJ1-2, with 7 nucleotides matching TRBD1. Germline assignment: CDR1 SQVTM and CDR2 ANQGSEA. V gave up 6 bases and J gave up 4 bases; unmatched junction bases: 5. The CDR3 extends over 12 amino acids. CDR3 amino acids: CSVPRGGYGYTF. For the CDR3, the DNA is TGCAGCGTCCCCAGGGGGGGCTATGGCTACACCTTC.

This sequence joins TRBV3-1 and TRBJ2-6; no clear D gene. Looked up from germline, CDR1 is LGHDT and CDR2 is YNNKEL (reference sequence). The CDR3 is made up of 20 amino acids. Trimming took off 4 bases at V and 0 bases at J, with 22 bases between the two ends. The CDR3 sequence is CASSPKPLSGLYSGANVLTF. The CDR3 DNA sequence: TGTGCCAGCAGCCCCAAACCTCTGTCCGGGCTTTACTCTGGGGCCAACGTCCTGACTTTC.

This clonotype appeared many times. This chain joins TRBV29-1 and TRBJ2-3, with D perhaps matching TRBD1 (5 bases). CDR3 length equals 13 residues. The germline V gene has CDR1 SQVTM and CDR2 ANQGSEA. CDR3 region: CTAKGKGTDTQYF. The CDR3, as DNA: TGCACTGCCAAGGGGAAAGGCACAGATACGCAGTATTTT.

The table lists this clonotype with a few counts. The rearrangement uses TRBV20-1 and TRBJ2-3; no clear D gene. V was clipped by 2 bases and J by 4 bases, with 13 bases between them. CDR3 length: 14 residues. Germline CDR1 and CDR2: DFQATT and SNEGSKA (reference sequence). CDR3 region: CSARRTERPDTQYF. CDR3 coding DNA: TGCAGTGCTAGACGGACGGAGAGGCCAGATACGCAGTATTTT.

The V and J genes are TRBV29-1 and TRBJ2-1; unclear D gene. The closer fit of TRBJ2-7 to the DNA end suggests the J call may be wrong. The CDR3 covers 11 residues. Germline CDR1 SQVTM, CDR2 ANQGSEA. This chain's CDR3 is CSVAAYNEQYF. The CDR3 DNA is TGCAGCGTTGCCGCCTACAATGAGCAGTACTTC.

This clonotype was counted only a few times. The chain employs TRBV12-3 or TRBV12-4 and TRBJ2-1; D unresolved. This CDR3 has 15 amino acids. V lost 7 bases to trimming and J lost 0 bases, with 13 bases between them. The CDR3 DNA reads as TGTGCCAGCAACATCAACTCGGGCTCCTACAATGAGCAGTTCTTC. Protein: CASNINSGSYNEQFF.

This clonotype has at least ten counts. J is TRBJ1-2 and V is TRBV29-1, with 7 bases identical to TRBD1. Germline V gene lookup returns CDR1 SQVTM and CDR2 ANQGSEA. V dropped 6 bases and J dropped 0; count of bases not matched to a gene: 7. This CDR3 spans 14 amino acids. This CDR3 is CSVHHRGANYGYTF. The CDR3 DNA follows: TGCAGCGTGCACCACAGGGGAGCTAACTATGGCTACACCTTC.

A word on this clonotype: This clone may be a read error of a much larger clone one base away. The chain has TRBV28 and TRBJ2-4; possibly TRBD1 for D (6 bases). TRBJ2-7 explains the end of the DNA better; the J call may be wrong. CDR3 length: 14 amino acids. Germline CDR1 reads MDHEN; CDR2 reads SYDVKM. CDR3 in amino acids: CAGRLPGQSYEQYF. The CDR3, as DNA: TGTGCCGGCAGACTCCCGGGACAAAGCTACGAGCAGTACTTC.

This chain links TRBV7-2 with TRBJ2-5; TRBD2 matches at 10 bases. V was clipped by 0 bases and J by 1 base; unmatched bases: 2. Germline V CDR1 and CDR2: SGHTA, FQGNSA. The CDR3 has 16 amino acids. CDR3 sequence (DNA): TGTGCCAGCAGCTTAGCTAGCGGGGGGTTCCAAGAGACCCAGTACTTC. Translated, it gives CASSLASGGFQETQYF.

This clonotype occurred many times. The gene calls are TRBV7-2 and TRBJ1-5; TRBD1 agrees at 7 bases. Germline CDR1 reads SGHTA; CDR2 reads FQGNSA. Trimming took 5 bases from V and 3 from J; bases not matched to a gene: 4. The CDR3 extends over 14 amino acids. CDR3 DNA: TGTGCCAGCAGCCTCGGGACAGTCAATCAGCCCCAGCATTTT. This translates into CASSLGTVNQPQHF.

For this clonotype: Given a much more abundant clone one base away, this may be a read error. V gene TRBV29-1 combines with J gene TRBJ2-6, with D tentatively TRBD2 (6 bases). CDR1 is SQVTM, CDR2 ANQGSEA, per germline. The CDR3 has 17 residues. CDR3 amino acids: CSVAPGGYLSRANVLTF. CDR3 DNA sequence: TGCAGCGTTGCCCCCGGGGGTTACCTCTCTAGGGCCAACGTCCTGACTTTC.